One sample yielded the 4 T cell receptor beta chains listed below, sequenced in a study of graft-versus-host responses after intestinal transplantation. These receptors lack a known antigen. The table came from immunoSEQ multiplex PCR; TCRdb's copy has only in-frame clones and leaves some out. The sample shows about 86,000 clones, 83% of them seen only once. Specimen: unstimulated CD8+ T cells sorted from spleen or lymph node cells, collected before intestinal transplant. These receptors came from a human donor who received an intestinal transplant.

The sample holds one count of this clone. Other DNA sequences of this sample code for an identical CDR3. The chain couples TRBV28 to TRBJ2-7, with 10 nucleotides matching TRBD2. The CDR3 totals 14 residues. CDR1 is MDHEN and CDR2 is SYDVKM in the germline V gene. The ends lost 6 bases at V and 4 bases at J; junction bases unmatched: 6. CDR3 nucleotides: TGTGCCAGCAGCTTCGGACTAGCGGCTTACGAGCAGTACTTC. It encodes CASSFGLAAYEQYF.

The V gene is TRBV14, the J gene TRBJ2-5; no clear D. The germline V gene has CDR1 SGHDN and CDR2 FVKESK. V was clipped by 5 bases and J by 0 bases, with 10 bases between them. This CDR3 contains 14 residues. This chain's CDR3 is CASSSDGYQETQYF. The CDR3 bases are TGTGCCAGCAGCTCCGACGGCTACCAAGAGACCCAGTACTTC.

This sequence joins TRBV10-1 and TRBJ1-2; D perhaps matches TRBD1 (6 bases). This CDR3 has 15 amino acids. V was trimmed by 2 bases and J by 4 bases, leaving 14 bases between them. In germline, CDR1 is WNHNN, CDR2 SYGVQD (reference sequence). The CDR3 sequence: CASSEARGPSYGYTF. DNA of the CDR3: TGCGCCAGCAGTGAGGCTCGGGGGCCCAGCTATGGCTACACCTTC.

This rearrangement joins TRBV2 to TRBJ2-3; D not certain. In germline, CDR1 is SNHLY, CDR2 FYNNEI. With 7 bases removed from V and 3 bases from J, the gap between germline ends came to 14 bases. This CDR3 comprises 14 residues. The CDR3 protein is CASTEGGLTDTQYF. CDR3 in DNA: TGTGCCAGCACCGAAGGTGGTCTTACAGATACGCAGTATTTT. The variable domain in full, with the rest retrieved from reference TRBV2 and TRBJ2-3, is EPEVTQTPSHQVTQMGQEVILRCVPISNHLYFYWYRQILGQKVEFLVSFYNNEISEKSEIFDDQFSVERPDGSNFTLKIRSTKLEDSAMYFCASTEGGLTDTQYFGPGTRLTVL.